The text below deals with one T cell receptor (beta chain). The antigen remains unidentified. The sample originates from a study of early T cells in non-severe SARS-CoV-2 infection. In the study overall: Whole-blood bulk RNA, unsorted, was sequenced, and chains were unpaired.

Looked up from germline, CDR1 is SGHNT and CDR2 is YYREEE (reference sequence). This CDR3 contains 15 residues. J was trimmed by 2 bases and V by 4 bases; bases with no gene match: 4. Unique molecular identifiers were added to individual cDNA molecules. TCRdb redid the calling of the 5' RACE reads with MiXCR, one entry per CDR3 protein. The sample shows tens of thousands of distinct CDR3 sequences, 12% of them seen only once. The study's findings and limits: VDJdb-based matching was biased toward anti-spike CD8 responses and missed private and CD4 specificities.

Specimen: whole blood, collected at baseline. This chain uses TRBV5-4 with TRBJ2-5; 11 positions agree with TRBD2. The TCR comes from an adult who was a healthcare worker with PCR-confirmed SARS-CoV-2 infection or an uninfected control (not recorded which). The donor label of this sample is uncertain. CDR3 amino acids: CASSLGLAAQETQYF. The DNA of the CDR3 is TGTGCCAGCAGCCTGGGACTAGCGGCTCAAGAGACCCAGTACTTC.